Listed below are T cell receptor beta chains from one sample, sequenced in a study of CXCR3-negative and CXCR3-positive naive CD8 T cells. TCRdb re-called the 5' RACE reads; every CDR3 protein appears as one record, without DNA. The listing records 100,000 or so distinct CDR3 sequences. Sequenced input: naive CXCR3- CD8+ T cells from blood. The receptors stem from a human donor in good health. Some clones in this sample may be carry-over from other donors' samples. Each CDR3 is given with its conserved first and last residue.

j_call,v_call,cdr3_aa
TRBJ1-1,TRBV10-3,CAISEWRAQNTEAFF
TRBJ1-1,TRBV12-3/TRBV12-4,CASSLGVATEAFF
TRBJ2-7,TRBV19,CASQGTSYEQYF
TRBJ2-1,TRBV29-1,CSVALAYNEQFF
TRBJ2-1,TRBV3-1,CASSQVWGNEQFF
TRBJ2-1,TRBV3-1,CASSWGFFQGGEYNEQFF
TRBJ1-1,TRBV20-1,CSVNRARAEAFF
TRBJ1-2,TRBV29-1,CSVDTRGGYTF
TRBJ2-7,TRBV29-1,CSVEGDRTEQYF
TRBJ2-5,TRBV12-3/TRBV12-4,CASSSDRPPAETQYF
TRBJ2-3,TRBV12-3/TRBV12-4,CASSPGIDTLSTDTQYF
TRBJ1-3,TRBV29-1,CSAELATRNGNTIYF
TRBJ2-7,TRBV12-3/TRBV12-4,CASGPGQPYEQYF